Listed here is a single T cell receptor beta chain. V lost 0 bases, J lost 4 bases, and 8 bases stayed unmatched. Germline V gene data show CDR1 as SGHDT and CDR2 as YYEEEE. The CDR3 consists of 16 residues. This entry comes from a study of cytomegalovirus exposure and HLA in healthy donors. The PCR had 60 Vbeta and 13 Jbeta primers. The method was immunoSEQ multiplex PCR; TCRdb's version includes in-frame clones alone and lacks a portion of them. The sample has tens of thousands of clones. The chain has TRBV5-6 and TRBJ2-7; 9 positions agree with TRBD1. The sequence came from a female donor in good health and CMV-seronegative. Specimen: PBMCs. CDR3 in DNA: TGTGCCAGCAGCTTGGTAGTCGGACAGGGGTCGTACGAGCAGTACTTC. This codes for CASSLVVGQGSYEQYF.